Listed here are 32 T cell receptor beta chains from one sample, sequenced in a study of regulatory T cells in long-lasting Graves disease. Specified time point: newly diagnosed GD, antithyroid drugs for less than 3 months. RNA isolated from PBMCs was used to make the TCR library. Assembly of TCR beta libraries relied on iRepertoire HTBI primers together with Arm-PCR of CDR3 regions. TCRdb itself ran the multiplex PCR reads through MiXCR, one entry per CDR3 protein. Of 350,000 to 450,000 distinct CDR3 sequences listed, over 15% are singletons. The data also belong to a second study, concerning T cells in Graves' hyperthyroidism and ophthalmopathy.

The specimen comprised peripheral blood mononuclear cells (PBMCs), sampled at new diagnosis, from a patient treated with antithyroid drugs. The receptors stem from a man in his forties or fifties with Graves disease.

J is TRBJ1-6 and V is TRBV5-1; tentative D call: TRBD1 (5 bases). Germline V gives CDR1 SGHRS, CDR2 YFSETQ. Trimming stripped 1 base from V and 7 bases from J, with 12 bases between. The CDR3 is 15 amino acids. The CDR3 protein is CASSLSGALNSPLHF. The DNA of the CDR3 is TGCGCCAGCAGCTTGAGCGGGGCCCTAAATTCACCCCTCCACTTT.

This clonotype was observed many times. The V gene is TRBV3-1, the J gene TRBJ2-3; 9 bases line up with TRBD2. CDR1 is LGHDT, CDR2 YNNKEL, per germline (reference sequence). This CDR3 has 17 amino acids. V trimming: 4 bases; J trimming: 2 bases; junction bases outside the gene matches: 10. The CDR3 DNA is TGTGCCAGCAGCCGTCGGGAGGTAGCGGGGGACACAGATACGCAGTATTTT. This codes for CASSRREVAGDTDTQYF.

This clonotype has at least ten counts. The J gene is TRBJ2-3, the V gene TRBV9; 10 nucleotides line up with TRBD2. CDR1 and CDR2 (germline): SGDLS, YYNGEE. This CDR3 comprises 15 residues. V lost 4 bases, J lost 3 bases, and 5 bases stayed unmatched. The CDR3 loop is CASSLAGLATDTQYF. The CDR3 nucleotides read TGTGCCAGCAGCCTAGCGGGACTAGCGACAGATACGCAGTATTTT.

In its sample, this clonotype was seen many times. The rearrangement joins TRBV27 to TRBJ1-1; D unresolved. Trimming removed 1 base at V and 5 bases at J, with 14 bases between. The CDR3 contains 15 residues. Germline V gene lookup returns CDR1 MNHEY and CDR2 SMNVEV (reference sequence). This CDR3 is CASSLWGTGLTEAFF. CDR3 in DNA: TGTGCCAGCAGTTTATGGGGAACCGGGTTGACTGAAGCTTTCTTT.

For this clonotype: The junction does not match germline at one end; this may be a read error. The chain couples TRBV3-1 to TRBJ1-1; a possible D gene is TRBD1 (5 bases). In germline, CDR1 is LGHDT, CDR2 YNNKEL (reference sequence). The CDR3 extends over 17 amino acids. The CDR3 DNA reads TGTGCCAGCAGCAAACCGGGACCGACTCTTATGAACACTGAAGCTCTCTTT. Translation gives CASSKPGPTLMNTEALF.

This clonotype was counted many times. The V and J genes are TRBV5-1 and TRBJ1-1, with D tentatively TRBD1 (5 bases). CDR1 and CDR2 (germline): SGHRS, YFSETQ. V gave up 3 bases and J gave up 3 bases, with 15 bases separating them. The CDR3 is 15 residues long. The CDR3 sequence is CASSWGNREYTEAFF. The CDR3 bases are TGCGCCAGCAGCTGGGGCAATAGGGAATACACTGAAGCTTTCTTT.

The J gene is TRBJ2-6, the V gene TRBV19, with unresolved D. The ends were cut back, 3 bases at V and 2 bases at J, with 8 bases in the middle. The CDR3 has 15 amino acids. Germline V gives CDR1 LNHDA, CDR2 SQIVND (reference sequence). This CDR3 reads CASSIGGPGANVLTF. CDR3 nucleotides: TGTGCCAGTAGTATTGGTGGTCCTGGGGCCAACGTCCTGACTTTC.

This clonotype was counted a few times. At one of its ends the junction is not consistent with the germline gene, which may arise from a read error. The chain joins TRBV2 to TRBJ1-2; perhaps TRBD1 as D (5 bases). Germline loops: CDR1 SNHLY, CDR2 FYNNEI. The CDR3 is 14 residues long. In DNA, the CDR3 is TGTGCCAGCAGTGGGGACGGGACGAACTGTGGCTACACCTTC. This codes for CASSGDGTNCGYTF.

This clonotype was seen many times. The chain recombines TRBV18 with TRBJ2-5; a weak D match, TRBD2 (5 bases). CDR3 length equals 15 residues. V shed 5 bases and J shed 1 base, with 14 bases lying between them. CDR1 is KGHSH and CDR2 is LQKENI in the germline V gene. The CDR3: CASSLAGGLQETQYF. The CDR3, as DNA: TGTGCCAGCTCATTGGCCGGCGGGCTCCAAGAGACCCAGTACTTC.

This clonotype was counted between two and nine times. The CDR3 reads CASSRRSEINGYTF. In nucleotides, the CDR3 is TGTGCCAGCAGTCGACGGAGTGAGATAAATGGCTACACCTTC. The chain joins TRBV2 to TRBJ1-2; D call uncertain. Germline values: CDR1 SNHLY, CDR2 FYNNEI. The germline V and J ends were trimmed by 5 bases and 6 bases, with 16 bases remaining between them. This CDR3 has 14 amino acids.

This clonotype was detected ten times or more. The V gene is TRBV20-1, the J gene TRBJ2-1, with D possibly being TRBD2 (7 bases). Germline lookup yields CDR1 DFQATT and CDR2 SNEGSKA (reference sequence). The CDR3 extends over 13 amino acids. V shed 3 bases and J shed 8 bases, with 14 bases lying between them. CDR3 nucleotide sequence: TGCAGTGCTAGCCCGGGGGGCTGGGATGAGCAGTTCTTC. It yields the protein CSASPGGWDEQFF.

This clonotype was found many times. The chain links TRBV5-1 to TRBJ2-3; 14 bases are shared with TRBD2. The germline gives CDR1 SGHRS, CDR2 YFSETQ. With 4 bases clipped from V and 2 bases from J, the junction kept 3 bases outside the gene matches. The CDR3 is 16 residues long. CDR3 bases: TGCGCCAGCAGCACGGGACTAGCGGGGGCCACAGATACGCAGTATTTT. This codes for CASSTGLAGATDTQYF.

The chain employs TRBV9 and TRBJ2-1; TRBD2 matches at 9 bases. CDR3 length: 17 amino acids. Looked up from germline, CDR1 is SGDLS and CDR2 is YYNGEE. Germline trimming cut 0 bases from V and 8 bases from J; bases unmatched to any gene: 12. The DNA for the CDR3 is TGTGCCAGCAGCGTAGTGGCGGGGGGGGCGTTAGGTGATGAGCAGTTCTTC. This codes for CASSVVAGGALGDEQFF. The full variable domain, in which reference TRBV9 and TRBJ2-1 provide the parts outside the CDR3, is DSGVTQTPKHLITATGQRVTLRCSPRSGDLSVYWYQQSLDQGLQFLIQYYNGEERAKGNILERFSAQQFPDLHSELNLSSLELGDSALYFCASSVVAGGALGDEQFFGPGTRLTVL.

As concerns this clonotype: Compared with germline, one end of the junction differs, possibly owing to a read error. The chain links TRBV12-5 to TRBJ2-1; the match to TRBD2 covers 8 bases. The CDR3 totals 10 residues. In germline, CDR1 is LGHNT, CDR2 FRNRAP. CDR3 protein: CASPGGVLVF. The CDR3, as DNA: TGTGCTAGCCCCGGGGGGGTCCTGGTCTTC.

The J gene is TRBJ2-1, the V gene TRBV20-1; TRBD2 matches 11 bases. Looked up from germline, CDR1 is DFQATT and CDR2 is SNEGSKA (reference sequence). Trimming at V came to 3 bases and at J to 3 bases, leaving 1 base not matched to a gene. The CDR3 spans 14 residues. CDR3 region: CSARGTSGYNEQFF. The CDR3, as DNA: TGCAGTGCTAGGGGGACTAGCGGCTACAATGAGCAGTTCTTC.

This clonotype has just a few counts. The chain employs TRBV28 and TRBJ2-7; D ambiguous. Germline V lookup: CDR1 MDHEN, CDR2 SYDVKM. CDR3 length equals 13 residues. Trimming removed 5 bases at V and 0 bases at J, with 8 bases between. The CDR3 DNA reads as TGTGCCAGCAGTGAACACCCCTCCTACGAGCAGTACTTC. This sequence encodes CASSEHPSYEQYF.

V usage is TRBV20-1 and J usage is TRBJ2-4, with TRBD2 identical over 7 bases. With 6 bases clipped from V and 7 bases from J, the junction kept 15 bases outside the gene matches. Germline values: CDR1 DFQATT, CDR2 SNEGSKA (reference sequence). The CDR3 is made up of 15 amino acids. Here the CDR3 DNA reads TGCAGTGCCTACCCGGCGGCTAGCGGCTCGAACATTCAGTACTTC. It specifies CSAYPAASGSNIQYF.

This clonotype was counted at least ten times. The CDR3 DNA follows: TGTGCCAGCAGCCGGGTAGTGACCACCGGGGAGCTGTTTTTT. This translates into CASSRVVTTGELFF. The chain recombines TRBV28 with TRBJ2-2, with D unresolved. V shed 6 bases and J shed 4 bases, with 12 bases lying between them. The CDR3 has 14 residues. Germline CDR1 and CDR2: MDHEN and SYDVKM.

This clonotype was seen only once. The chain combines TRBV30 with TRBJ1-1; D is unclear. CDR3 length equals 12 residues. Trimming removed 5 bases from V and 5 bases from J, with 12 bases in between. The germline gives CDR1 GTSNPN, CDR2 SVGIG (reference sequence). The CDR3: CAWDFVGTEAFF. CDR3 sequence (DNA): TGTGCCTGGGATTTTGTGGGAACTGAAGCTTTCTTT.

This clonotype occurred many times. The genes are TRBV30 and TRBJ2-5, with D possibly TRBD1 on 6 matching bases. Germline lookup yields CDR1 GTSNPN and CDR2 SVGIG (reference sequence). V lost 3 bases, J lost 9 bases, and 14 bases lay in between. The CDR3 runs 12 residues. The CDR3 bases are TGTGCCTGGAGCCCGGGACATCTTGCCCAGTACTTC. Protein: CAWSPGHLAQYF.

CDR3 nucleotides: TGTGCCAGCAGCCGGACCGAAGCCCCCGGGGAGCTGTTTTTT. Translation gives CASSRTEAPGELFF. The chain is built from TRBV3-1 and TRBJ2-2; no definite D call. Deletions cut 4 bases from V and 6 bases from J, with 12 bases between. This CDR3 region has 14 residues. Germline loops: CDR1 LGHDT, CDR2 YNNKEL (reference sequence).

The J gene is TRBJ2-5, the V gene TRBV3-1, with TRBD2 matching 9 bases. The CDR3 is made up of 16 amino acids. V lost 0 bases and J lost 5; bases outside the gene matches: 7. Germline CDR1 and CDR2: LGHDT and YNNKEL (reference sequence). CDR3 protein: CASSQEGGGAWETQYF. DNA for the CDR3: TGTGCCAGCAGCCAAGAGGGCGGGGGGGCGTGGGAGACCCAGTACTTC.

The table lists this clonotype with a few counts. The chain links TRBV2 to TRBJ2-1; D tentatively fits TRBD1 or TRBD2 (5 bases each). V lost 6 bases and J lost 14, with 11 bases in between. The CDR3 totals 10 residues. CDR1 and CDR2 (germline): SNHLY, FYNNEI. As DNA, the CDR3 is TGTGCCAGCAGGGGGGTTTTTGAGTTCTTC. Translated: CASRGVFEFF.

This clonotype occurred many times. The rearrangement links TRBV20-1 to TRBJ2-3; no reliable D call. Trimming took off 0 bases at V and 1 base at J, with 11 bases between the two ends. CDR1 is DFQATT, CDR2 SNEGSKA, per germline (reference sequence). The CDR3 runs to 15 residues. The CDR3 bases are TGCAGTGCTAGAGATTCGGCTAGGGGCACAGATACGCAGTATTTT. This encodes CSARDSARGTDTQYF.

The chain uses TRBV25-1 and TRBJ2-4; D unclear. The CDR3 has 15 residues. Trimming removed 2 bases from V and 1 base from J, with 9 bases in between. CDR1 is MGHDK, CDR2 SYGVNS, per germline. CDR3 region: CASSEPTMAKNIQYF. The CDR3 nucleotides are TGTGCCAGCAGTGAACCCACAATGGCCAAAAACATTCAGTACTTC.

This clonotype was seen more than once but under ten times. The chain recombines TRBV28 with TRBJ1-5; TRBD1 matches at 7 bases. V shed 6 bases and J 6 bases; nucleotides not matched to a gene: 2. The CDR3 extends over 12 amino acids. Germline CDR1 and CDR2: MDHEN and SYDVKM. CDR3 DNA: TGTGCCAGCAGGGCAGGGGGTCAGCCCCAGCATTTT. Translated: CASRAGGQPQHF.

This clonotype occurred a few times. This chain joins TRBV20-1 and TRBJ1-2, with no clear D. CDR1 is DFQATT, CDR2 SNEGSKA, per germline (reference sequence). The CDR3 has 14 amino acids. V lost 5 bases and J 8 bases, leaving 21 bases between the germline ends. CDR3 amino acids: CSAYPPASRRGYTF. CDR3 in DNA: TGCAGTGCTTACCCACCAGCAAGCCGGAGGGGCTACACCTTC.

With regard to this clonotype: The likely explanation is a read error, given a far larger clone one base away. The V call is TRBV28, the J call TRBJ2-1; TRBD2 agrees at 9 bases. From germline, CDR1 is MDHEN and CDR2 SYDVKM. The CDR3 is 15 residues long. The J segment lost 9 bases and the V segment lost 8 bases, leaving 14 bases of the junction unmatched. DNA of the CDR3: TGTGCCAGCGGGGAAAACGCGGGGGGGCCAGGTGAGCAGTTCTTC. This sequence encodes CASGENAGGPGEQFF. The entire variable domain, with the rest obtained from reference TRBV28 and TRBJ2-1, is as follows: DVKVTQSSRYLVKRTGEKVFLECVQDMDHENMFWYRQDPGLGLRLIYFSYDVKMKEKGDIPEGYSVSREKKERFSLILESASTNQTSMYLCASGENAGGPGEQFFGPGTRLTVL.

This clonotype occurred a few times. The chain carries TRBV7-3 and TRBJ1-1, with TRBD1 as a possible D gene (6 bases). Germline V lookup: CDR1 SGHTA, CDR2 FQGTGA. This CDR3 has 15 amino acids. V lost 6 bases to trimming and J lost 0 bases, with 14 bases between them. CDR3 amino acids: CASRSTGTLNTEAFF. CDR3 DNA sequence: TGTGCCAGCAGATCCACAGGGACCCTGAACACTGAAGCTTTCTTT.

This clonotype was observed many times. The CDR3 is CAISSGAGDEQFF. CDR3 nucleotides: TGTGCCATCAGCAGCGGGGCGGGTGATGAGCAGTTCTTC. The chain links TRBV10-3 to TRBJ2-1; TRBD2 matches 7 bases. Trimming removed 6 bases from V and 8 bases from J; junction bases left unmatched: 7. In germline, CDR1 is ENHRY, CDR2 SYGVKD. The CDR3 runs 13 residues.

This chain's CDR3 is CASSLGRGMDTEAFF. For the CDR3, the DNA is TGTGCCAGCAGCTTGGGCAGGGGAATGGACACTGAAGCTTTCTTT. The genes are TRBV5-8 and TRBJ1-1, with D maybe TRBD1 (6 bases). Trimming left V 0 bases short and J 3 bases short, with 12 bases between. This CDR3 contains 15 residues. Germline V gene data show CDR1 as SGHTS and CDR2 as YDEGEE.

This clonotype was counted only a few times. A much larger clonotype is one base distant, so this may be a read error. The gene calls are TRBV2 and TRBJ2-5; maybe TRBD1 (5 bases). Germline V gene data show CDR1 as SNHLY and CDR2 as FYNNEI. The CDR3 is made up of 12 amino acids. CDR3 sequence (DNA): TGTGCCAGCAGTGACAGGGCCGAGATCCAGTACTTC. Its translation is CASSDRAEIQYF.